These 5 T cell receptor beta chains share one sample of origin, sequenced in a study of cytomegalovirus exposure and HLA in healthy donors. Primers for the PCR totalled 60 Vbeta and 13 Jbeta. Clones were sequenced by immunoSEQ multiplex PCR, and TCRdb holds only the in-frame ones, with some missing. The sample has approximately 160,000 clones, 65% to 80% seen once; the top ten hold 1.6%. The sample consisted of PBMCs. The receptors shown here come from a young woman in good health and CMV-seronegative.

The chain combines TRBV7-2 with TRBJ1-2, with TRBD1 matching over 8 bases. The CDR3 sequence is 14 residues long. Per germline, CDR1 SGHTA and CDR2 FQGNSA. V lost 2 bases to trimming and J lost 6 bases; unmatched junction nucleotides: 5. CDR3 amino acids: CASSLSRGHDGYTF. The CDR3 DNA follows: TGTGCCAGCAGCTTATCCAGGGGGCATGATGGCTACACCTTC.

The rearrangement uses TRBV2 and TRBJ2-7; no firm D call. The germline V gene encodes CDR1 SNHLY and CDR2 FYNNEI. This CDR3 is 13 amino acids long. The germline V and J ends were trimmed by 2 bases and 0 bases, with 5 bases remaining between them. CDR3 nucleotide sequence: TGTGCCAGCAGTGAACAGATCTCCTACGAGCAGTACTTC. Amino acids: CASSEQISYEQYF.

The chain recombines TRBV30 with TRBJ1-1, with 8 bases fitting TRBD1. V shed 3 bases, J shed 1 base, and the junction held 1 base outside the gene matches. Germline V gene lookup returns CDR1 GTSNPN and CDR2 SVGIG (reference sequence). The CDR3 runs to 13 residues. The CDR3 DNA is TGTGCCTGGAGGGACAGGGAGAACACTGAAGCTTTCTTT. Protein sequence: CAWRDRENTEAFF.

The chain has TRBV6-1 and TRBJ1-3; unclear D gene. Germline V CDR1 and CDR2: MNHNS, SASEGT. CDR3 length: 15 amino acids. The V end lost 3 bases, the J end lost 0 bases, and 9 bases lay between the germline ends. The CDR3, as DNA: TGTGCCAGCAGTGAGTTGTACAGCTCTGGAAACACCATATATTTT. Protein sequence: CASSELYSSGNTIYF.

The V gene is TRBV5-4, the J gene TRBJ2-7, with TRBD1 matching 8 bases. Germline trimming cut 3 bases from V and 3 bases from J; bases unmatched to any gene: 8. CDR3 length equals 15 residues. Germline values: CDR1 SGHNT, CDR2 YYREEE (reference sequence). CDR3 nucleotide sequence: TGTGCCAGCAGCTGGGTGCCGGGACAGGACTACGAGCAGTACTTC. This codes for CASSWVPGQDYEQYF.